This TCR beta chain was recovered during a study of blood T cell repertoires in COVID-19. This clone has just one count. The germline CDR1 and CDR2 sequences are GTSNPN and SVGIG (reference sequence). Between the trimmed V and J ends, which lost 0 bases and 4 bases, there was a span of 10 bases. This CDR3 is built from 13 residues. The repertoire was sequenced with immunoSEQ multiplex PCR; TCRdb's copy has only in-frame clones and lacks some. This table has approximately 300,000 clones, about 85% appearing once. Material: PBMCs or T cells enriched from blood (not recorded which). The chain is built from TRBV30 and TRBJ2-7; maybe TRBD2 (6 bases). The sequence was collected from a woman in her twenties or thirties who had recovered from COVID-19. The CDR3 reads CAWSVLAGYEQYF. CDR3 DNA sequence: TGTGCCTGGAGTGTACTGGCGGGATACGAGCAGTACTTC.